Below, one TCR beta chain is given with its context. This sample was taken from a study of blood T cell repertoires in COVID-19. Across the study: Specimens from acute and convalescent COVID-19 originated in the United States, Italy and Spain. PBMCs, B-cell-depleted T cells, or T cells were the source of the cDNA or gDNA that made up the material.

Sequenced by immunoSEQ multiplex PCR; TCRdb stores in-frame clones only, minus some. The table includes around 280,000 clones, around nine tenths detected once. V lost 4 bases and J 4 bases, leaving 21 bases between the germline ends. The germline V gene has CDR1 SGHRS and CDR2 YFSETQ. This CDR3 has 17 amino acids. The receptor was derived from a man in his 70s with acute or convalescent COVID-19. The sample consisted of peripheral blood. The V gene is TRBV5-1, the J gene TRBJ2-1, with D perhaps matching TRBD2 (9 bases). Written as DNA, the CDR3 is TGCGCCAGCAGCCCCCAGGGGGCGGGAGGGACTTACAATGAGCAGTTCTTC. Encoded protein: CASSPQGAGGTYNEQFF. The complete variable domain, with remaining parts taken from reference TRBV5-1 and TRBJ2-1, reads KAGVTQTPRYLIKTRGQQVTLSCSPISGHRSVSWYQQTPGQGLQFLFEYFSETQRNKGNFPGRFSGRQFSNSRSEMNVSTLELGDSALYLCASSPQGAGGTYNEQFFGPGTRLTVL.